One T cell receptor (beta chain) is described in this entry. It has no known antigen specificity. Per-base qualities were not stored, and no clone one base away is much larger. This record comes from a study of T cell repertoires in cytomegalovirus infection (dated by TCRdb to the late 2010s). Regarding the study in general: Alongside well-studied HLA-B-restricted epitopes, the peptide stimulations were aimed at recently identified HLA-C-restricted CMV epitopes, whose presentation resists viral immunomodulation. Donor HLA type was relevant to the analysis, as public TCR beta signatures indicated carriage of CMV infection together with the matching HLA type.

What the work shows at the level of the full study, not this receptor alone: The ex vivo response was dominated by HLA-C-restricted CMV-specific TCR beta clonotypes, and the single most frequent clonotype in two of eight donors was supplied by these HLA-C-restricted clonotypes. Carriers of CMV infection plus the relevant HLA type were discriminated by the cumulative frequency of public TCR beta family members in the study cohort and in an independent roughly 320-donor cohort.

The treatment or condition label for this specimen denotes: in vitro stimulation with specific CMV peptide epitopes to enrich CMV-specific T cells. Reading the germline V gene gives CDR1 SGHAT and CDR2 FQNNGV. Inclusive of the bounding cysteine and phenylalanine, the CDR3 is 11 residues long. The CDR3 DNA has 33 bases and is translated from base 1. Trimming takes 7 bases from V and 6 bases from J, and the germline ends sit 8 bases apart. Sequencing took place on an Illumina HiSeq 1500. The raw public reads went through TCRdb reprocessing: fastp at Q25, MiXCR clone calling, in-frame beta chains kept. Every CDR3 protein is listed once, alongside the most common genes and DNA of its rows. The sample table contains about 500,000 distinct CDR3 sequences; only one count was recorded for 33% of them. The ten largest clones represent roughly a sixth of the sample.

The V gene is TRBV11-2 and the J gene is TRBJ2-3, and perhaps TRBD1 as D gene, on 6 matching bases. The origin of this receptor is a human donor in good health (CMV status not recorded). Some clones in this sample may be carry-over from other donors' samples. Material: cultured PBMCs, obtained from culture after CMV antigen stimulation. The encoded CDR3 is CASTQGDTQYF. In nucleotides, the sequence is TGTGCCAGCACCCAGGGGGATACGCAGTATTTT. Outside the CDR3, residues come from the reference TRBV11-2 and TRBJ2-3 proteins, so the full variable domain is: EAGVAQSPRYKIIEKRQSVAFWCNPISGHATLYWYQQILGQGPKLLIQFQNNGVVDDSQLPKDRFSAERLKGVDSTLKIQPAKLEDSAVYLCASTQGDTQYFGPGTRLTVL.